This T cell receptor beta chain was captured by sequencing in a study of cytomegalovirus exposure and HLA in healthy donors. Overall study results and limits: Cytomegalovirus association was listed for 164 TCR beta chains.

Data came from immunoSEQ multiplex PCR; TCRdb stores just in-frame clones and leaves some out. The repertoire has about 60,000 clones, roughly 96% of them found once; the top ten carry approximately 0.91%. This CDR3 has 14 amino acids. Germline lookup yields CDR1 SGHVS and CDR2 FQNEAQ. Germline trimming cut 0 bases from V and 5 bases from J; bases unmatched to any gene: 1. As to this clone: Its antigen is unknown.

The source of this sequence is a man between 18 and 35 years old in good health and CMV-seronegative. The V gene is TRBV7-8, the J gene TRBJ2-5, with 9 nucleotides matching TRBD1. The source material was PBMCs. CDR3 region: CASSLADRGETQYF. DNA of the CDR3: TGTGCCAGCAGCTTAGCTGACAGGGGGGAGACCCAGTACTTC.